These 21 T cell receptor beta chains originate from one sample sequenced in a study of shared clonotypes between healthy human individuals. Here immunoSEQ multiplex PCR was the method, and the copy in TCRdb shows in-frame clones only, minus some. The sample includes roughly 720,000 clones, 90% of them seen just once. Input material: memory CD8+ T cells from PBMCs. Regarding subset: CD45RO+ cells pooled with CCR7-negative TemRA cells. The receptors were gathered from a man between 18 and 29 years old in good health. Some clones in this sample may be carry-over from other donors' samples.

This chain links TRBV9 with TRBJ1-2; D is perhaps TRBD1 (6 bases). The germline V gene encodes CDR1 SGDLS and CDR2 YYNGEE. V was trimmed by 0 bases and J by 3 bases, leaving 12 bases between them. This CDR3 has 15 residues. Here the CDR3 reads CASSVGDTIDYGYTF. CDR3 in DNA: TGTGCCAGCAGCGTAGGGGACACCATAGACTATGGCTACACCTTC.

The V and J genes are TRBV15 and TRBJ1-2; D is unresolved. CDR3 length: 15 residues. CDR1 and CDR2 from the germline V gene are LNHNV and YYDKDF (reference sequence). Trimming shortened V by 5 bases and J by 0 bases, and 13 bases separated the two germline ends. CDR3 DNA sequence: TGTGCCACCAGCCCAGGAGTGGAAGCTAACTATGGCTACACCTTC. Its protein product is CATSPGVEANYGYTF.

The chain joins TRBV2 to TRBJ1-2; TRBD1 matches at 12 bases. Germline values: CDR1 SNHLY, CDR2 FYNNEI. V lost 5 bases, J lost 4 bases, and 5 bases stayed unmatched. This CDR3 is 15 amino acids long. The CDR3 DNA follows: TGTGCCAGCAGTAGGGACAGGGGGCAGGGCTATGGCTACACCTTC. It yields the protein CASSRDRGQGYGYTF.

The rearrangement joins TRBV10-1 to TRBJ2-2; 8 bases fit TRBD1. This CDR3 is 13 amino acids long. Germline V gene data show CDR1 as WNHNN and CDR2 as SYGVQD (reference sequence). Trimming took 10 bases from V and 3 from J; bases not matched to a gene: 4. In DNA, the CDR3 is TGCGCCACCAGACAGGGGTACACCGGGGAGCTGTTTTTT. This codes for CATRQGYTGELFF.

The chain has TRBV5-6 and TRBJ2-1; TRBD2 aligns across 7 bases. This CDR3 has 17 amino acids. V trimming: 0 bases; J trimming: 3 bases; junction bases outside the gene matches: 9. CDR1 and CDR2 (germline): SGHDT, YYEEEE. Written as DNA, the CDR3 is TGTGCCAGCAGCTTGGACGTTCTGCGGGAGAGCTACAATGAGCAGTTCTTC. Translating it yields CASSLDVLRESYNEQFF.

The gene calls are TRBV6-5 and TRBJ2-7; TRBD2 might be the D (7 bases). This CDR3 spans 13 amino acids. Germline CDR1 reads MNHEY; CDR2 reads SVGAGI. The V end lost 2 bases, the J end lost 5 bases, and 10 bases lay between the germline ends. The CDR3 nucleotides are TGTGCCAGCAGTTACGGGGGGGCCGACGAGCAGTACTTC. The encoded protein is CASSYGGADEQYF.

V is TRBV10-3 and J is TRBJ1-5; D gene ambiguous. This CDR3 has 14 amino acids. The V gene lost 3 bases and the J gene lost 6 bases, with 12 bases spanning the gap. Germline V gene lookup returns CDR1 ENHRY and CDR2 SYGVKD. The CDR3 protein is CAISDGEEGQPQHF. In DNA form, the CDR3 reads TGTGCCATCAGTGACGGGGAGGAGGGTCAGCCCCAGCATTTT.

The chain carries TRBV5-1 and TRBJ1-2, with a weak D call TRBD1 (5 bases). The V end was cut by 3 bases, the J end by 2 bases, with 14 bases between. The CDR3 extends over 15 amino acids. From germline, CDR1 is SGHRS and CDR2 YFSETQ. This CDR3 is CASSWTTPGNYGYTF. CDR3 DNA: TGCGCCAGCAGCTGGACGACTCCAGGGAACTATGGCTACACCTTC.

This clone was counted a single time. The chain couples TRBV6-7 to TRBJ2-7; weak D call: TRBD1 (5 bases). TRBV6-7 is an open reading frame whose function is uncertain. Trimming pared 0 bases from V and 0 bases from J, leaving 12 bases between. This CDR3 has 16 amino acids. The CDR3 region has the DNA TGTGCCAGCAGTTACTCTTGGGGCAGAATCTCCTACGAGCAGTACTTC. Residues: CASSYSWGRISYEQYF.

The DNA for the CDR3 is TGTGCCAGCAGCCCCAGCTGGGGGTCCTACGAGCAGTACTTC. This codes for CASSPSWGSYEQYF. J is TRBJ2-7 and V is TRBV6-5, with D possibly being TRBD1 or TRBD2 (5 bases each). The CDR3 sequence is 14 residues long. Trimming took off 6 bases at V and 1 base at J, with 13 bases between the two ends. The germline V gene has CDR1 MNHEY and CDR2 SVGAGI.

For this clone: One base separates it from a far larger clone, so it is likely a read error. The V gene is TRBV5-1, the J gene TRBJ1-1, with no clear D. CDR1 SGHRS and CDR2 YFSETQ come from the germline V gene. With 5 bases removed from V and 4 bases from J, the gap between germline ends came to 9 bases. The CDR3 length is 12 residues. The CDR3 DNA reads as TGCGCCAGCAGTACGGCGAGCACTGAAGCTTTCTTT. Its protein is CASSTASTEAFF. Together with reference TRBV5-1 and TRBJ1-1, the CDR3 gives the full variable domain: KAGVTQTPRYLIKTRGQQVTLSCSPISGHRSVSWYQQTPGQGLQFLFEYFSETQRNKGNFPGRFSGRQFSNSRSEMNVSTLELGDSALYLCASSTASTEAFFGQGTRLTVV.

This clone turned up a few times. J is TRBJ1-1 and V is TRBV29-1; D unresolved. V lost 3 bases and J lost 2, with 7 bases in between. CDR1 and CDR2 (germline): SQVTM, ANQGSEA. The CDR3 totals 12 residues. The CDR3 spells CSVELANTEAFF. The CDR3 nucleotides are TGCAGCGTTGAGTTAGCAAACACTGAAGCTTTCTTT.

The J gene is TRBJ2-7, the V gene TRBV7-9; a weak D match, TRBD2 (5 bases). The length of the CDR3 is 15 residues. Germline CDR1 SEHNR, CDR2 FQNEAQ (reference sequence). Trimming left V 4 bases short and J 0 bases short, with 13 bases between. CDR3 region: CASSSSLRGSYEQYF. In DNA form, the CDR3 reads TGTGCCAGCAGCTCAAGTCTACGGGGCTCCTACGAGCAGTACTTC.

In this sample, this clone turned up once. V is TRBV27 and J is TRBJ2-6; perhaps D is TRBD1 or TRBD2 (5 bases each). The V gene lost 7 bases and the J gene lost 4 bases, with 14 bases spanning the gap. The CDR3 contains 15 residues. Germline lookup yields CDR1 MNHEY and CDR2 SMNVEV (reference sequence). CDR3 bases: TGTGCCAGCACCGAGAGGGGTCCGGGGGCCAACGTCCTGACTTTC. This sequence encodes CASTERGPGANVLTF.

This rearrangement joins TRBV6-5 to TRBJ2-2; possibly TRBD2 for D (6 bases). V shed 7 bases and J shed 2 bases, with 8 bases lying between them. CDR3 size: 13 residues. Germline loops: CDR1 MNHEY, CDR2 SVGAGI. CDR3 residues: CASMGGNTGELFF. CDR3 nucleotide sequence: TGTGCCAGCATGGGGGGTAACACCGGGGAGCTGTTTTTT.

The V and J genes are TRBV5-4 and TRBJ2-5; the D is unclear. The length of the CDR3 is 15 residues. V shed 1 base and J shed 0 bases, with 10 bases lying between them. Germline CDR1 is SGHNT and CDR2 is YYREEE (reference sequence). This chain's CDR3 is CASSLYGRYQETQYF. The CDR3 DNA sequence: TGTGCCAGCAGCTTGTATGGACGGTACCAAGAGACCCAGTACTTC. The entire variable domain, with the rest obtained from reference TRBV5-4 and TRBJ2-5, is as follows: ETGVTQSPTHLIKTRGQQVTLRCSSQSGHNTVSWYQQALGQGPQFIFQYYREEENGRGNFPPRFSGLQFPNYSSELNVNALELDDSALYLCASSLYGRYQETQYFGPGTRLLVL.

The chain links TRBV7-9 to TRBJ1-3; TRBD1 agrees at 8 bases. This CDR3 is built from 15 residues. The V segment lost 6 bases and the J segment 2 bases; nucleotides outside the gene matches: 6. Germline V gene data show CDR1 as SEHNR and CDR2 as FQNEAQ (reference sequence). The CDR3 spells CASRPTGGAGNTIYF. The CDR3 DNA is TGTGCCAGCAGACCTACAGGGGGAGCTGGAAACACCATATATTTT. Complete variable domain (other parts from reference TRBV7-9 and TRBJ1-3): DTGVSQNPRHKITKRGQNVTFRCDPISEHNRLYWYRQTLGQGPEFLTYFQNEAQLEKSRLLSDRFSAERPKGSFSTLEIQRTEQGDSAMYLCASRPTGGAGNTIYFGEGSWLTVV.

The V and J genes are TRBV27 and TRBJ2-7; TRBD1 aligns across 12 bases. The CDR3 runs 15 residues. Trimming cost V 4 bases and J 2 bases; bases outside gene matches: 3. In germline, CDR1 is MNHEY, CDR2 SMNVEV (reference sequence). The DNA of the CDR3 is TGTGCCAGCAGTTACGGGACAGGGGGCGCCTACGAGCAGTACTTC. This translates into CASSYGTGGAYEQYF.

This clone was counted a single time. This chain uses TRBV7-9 with TRBJ2-1; the match to TRBD2 covers 13 bases. The CDR3 consists of 17 residues. The V gene's germline CDR1 is SEHNR and CDR2 FQNEAQ (reference sequence). With V trimmed by 4 bases and J by 4 bases, 7 bases remained unmatched. The CDR3 sequence is CASSSPGTSGKYNEQFF. The DNA for the CDR3 is TGTGCCAGCAGCTCTCCCGGGACTAGCGGGAAGTACAATGAGCAGTTCTTC.

This chain connects TRBV7-9 to TRBJ1-4; possibly TRBD1 for D (6 bases). The CDR3 length is 15 residues. V lost 7 bases, J lost 5 bases, and 17 bases lay in between. Per the germline V gene, CDR1 is SEHNR and CDR2 is FQNEAQ (reference sequence). The CDR3 nucleotides are TGTGCCAGCATCGAAAACAGGGAAAGCAATGAAAAACTGTTTTTT. This sequence encodes CASIENRESNEKLFF.

The chain links TRBV11-2 to TRBJ2-7; 8 positions agree with TRBD2. Germline values: CDR1 SGHAT, CDR2 FQNNGV. CDR3 length equals 15 residues. The V and J ends lost 5 bases and 0 bases, in that order; junction bases with no gene match: 6. CDR3 residues: CASSIGGGSSYEQYF. CDR3 bases: TGTGCCAGCAGCATCGGGGGGGGCAGCTCCTACGAGCAGTACTTC.